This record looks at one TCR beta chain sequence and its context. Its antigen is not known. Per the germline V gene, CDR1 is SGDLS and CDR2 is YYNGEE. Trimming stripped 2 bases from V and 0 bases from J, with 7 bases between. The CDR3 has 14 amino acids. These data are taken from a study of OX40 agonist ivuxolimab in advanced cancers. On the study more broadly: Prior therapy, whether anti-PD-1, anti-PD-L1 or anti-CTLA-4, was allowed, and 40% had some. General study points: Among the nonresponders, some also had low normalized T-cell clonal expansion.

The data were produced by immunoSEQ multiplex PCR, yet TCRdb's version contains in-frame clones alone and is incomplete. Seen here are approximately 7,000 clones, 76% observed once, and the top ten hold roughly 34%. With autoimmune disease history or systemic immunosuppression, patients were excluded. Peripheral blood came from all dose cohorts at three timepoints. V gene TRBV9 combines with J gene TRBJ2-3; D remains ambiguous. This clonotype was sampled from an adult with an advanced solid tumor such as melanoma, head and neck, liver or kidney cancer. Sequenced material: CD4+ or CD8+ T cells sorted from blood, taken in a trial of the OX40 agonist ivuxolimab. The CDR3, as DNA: TGTGCCAGCAGCGTCTCGACTAGCACAGATACGCAGTATTTT. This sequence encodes CASSVSTSTDTQYF.